Presented here are 31 T cell receptor beta chains from one specimen sequenced in a study of blood T cell repertoires in COVID-19. Repertoires were generated with immunoSEQ multiplex PCR, while TCRdb's copy carries only in-frame clones and drops some. The table lists about 82,000 clones, 80% of them singletons. Sequenced sample: peripheral blood. The receptors shown here come from a woman in her thirties or forties with active or convalescent COVID-19.

The chain has TRBV7-2 and TRBJ1-6; possible D gene TRBD1, 5 bases. This CDR3 is built from 14 residues. With 2 bases removed from V and 8 bases from J, the gap between germline ends came to 10 bases. Per germline, CDR1 SGHTA and CDR2 FQGNSA. The CDR3 spells CASSLQGVDSPLHF. The DNA for the CDR3 is TGTGCCAGCAGCTTACAAGGGGTGGATTCACCCCTCCACTTT.

For the CDR3, the DNA is TGTGCCAGCAGCTTTCGACAGGGCTCCAGCCGATACCCTAGCACAGATACGCAGTATTTT. Its translation: CASSFRQGSSRYPSTDTQYF. The rearrangement joins TRBV5-8 to TRBJ2-3; TRBD1 matches at 7 bases. The V gene end was trimmed by 2 bases and the J gene end by 0 bases; junction bases not matched to a gene: 18. Germline V lookup: CDR1 SGHTS, CDR2 YDEGEE. CDR3 length: 20 amino acids. The full variable domain, its missing parts supplied by reference TRBV5-8 and TRBJ2-3, is EAGVTQSPTHLIKTRGQQATLRCSPISGHTSVYWYQQALGLGLQFLLWYDEGEERNRGNFPPRFSGRQFPNYSSELNVNALELEDSALYLCASSFRQGSSRYPSTDTQYFGPGTRLTVL.

This clone was seen repeatedly, ten times or more. Different DNA sequences within this sample yield the same CDR3. This chain uses TRBV5-1 with TRBJ1-5; possible D gene TRBD1, 5 bases. The CDR3 totals 15 residues. V was trimmed by 0 bases and J by 0 bases, leaving 7 bases between them. Germline V lookup: CDR1 SGHRS, CDR2 YFSETQ. This CDR3 reads CASSLAGGSNQPQHF. CDR3 sequence (DNA): TGCGCCAGCAGCTTGGCCGGGGGTAGCAATCAGCCCCAGCATTTT.

The CDR3 is CASSPYLTGEYNEQFF. DNA for the CDR3: TGTGCCAGCTCACCATACCTTACAGGGGAGTACAATGAGCAGTTCTTC. The genes are TRBV18 and TRBJ2-1; 7 bases are a match to TRBD1. V dropped 2 bases and J dropped 4; count of bases not matched to a gene: 8. The germline gives CDR1 KGHSH, CDR2 LQKENI. CDR3 length: 16 residues.

The CDR3 bases are TGTGCCAGCACCCTTATAGACAGGGGCTATGGCTACACCTTC. Translated, it gives CASTLIDRGYGYTF. J is TRBJ1-2 and V is TRBV7-9; 8 bases agree with TRBD1. Germline lookup yields CDR1 SEHNR and CDR2 FQNEAQ (reference sequence). The trim removed 7 bases at V and 4 bases at J, leaving 8 bases unmatched. There are 14 residues in the CDR3.

This clone was detected only a few times. V usage is TRBV19 and J usage is TRBJ2-3; D is possibly TRBD2 (5 bases). The ends were cut back, 5 bases at V and 3 bases at J, with 9 bases in the middle. CDR3 length: 13 residues. Germline CDR1 is LNHDA and CDR2 is SQIVND (reference sequence). DNA for the CDR3: TGTGCCAGTAGTCCGAGGGAAACAGATACGCAGTATTTT. Translation: CASSPRETDTQYF.

The chain has TRBV5-1 and TRBJ2-3; 7 nucleotides match TRBD1. CDR1 and CDR2 from the germline V gene are SGHRS and YFSETQ. The CDR3 covers 15 residues. Losses at the gene ends were 6 bases for V and 4 bases for J; bases not matched to a gene: 11. The CDR3 bases are TGCGCCAGCATCTATTTCCCGGGACAGTCAGATACGCAGTATTTT. Residues: CASIYFPGQSDTQYF.

The V gene is TRBV2, the J gene TRBJ2-7; weak D call: TRBD2 (7 bases). The CDR3 loop spans 13 amino acids. V was trimmed by 5 bases and J by 6 bases, leaving 14 bases between them. Germline lookup yields CDR1 SNHLY and CDR2 FYNNEI. This CDR3 reads CASSSPGGAEQYF. The CDR3 region has the DNA TGTGCCAGCAGTTCTCCTGGGGGGGCCGAGCAGTACTTC.

This clone was counted between two and nine times. The chain has TRBV18 and TRBJ1-3; 7 nucleotides line up with TRBD1. Trimming removed 1 base from V and 2 bases from J; junction bases left unmatched: 5. The germline V gene encodes CDR1 KGHSH and CDR2 LQKENI. The CDR3 is 16 amino acids. The CDR3 spells CASSPQTGITGNTIYF. For the CDR3, the DNA is TGTGCCAGCTCACCACAGACAGGGATTACTGGAAACACCATATATTTT.

The rearrangement links TRBV10-3 to TRBJ2-6, with unresolved D. This CDR3 has 15 amino acids. V gave up 2 bases and J gave up 0 bases, with 5 bases separating them. Germline V lookup: CDR1 ENHRY, CDR2 SYGVKD. The CDR3 sequence is CAISEGPSGANVLTF. CDR3 bases: TGTGCCATCAGTGAGGGGCCCTCTGGGGCCAACGTCCTGACTTTC.

CDR3 residues: CASSYSRGQGSYGYTF. DNA of the CDR3: TGTGCCAGCAGTTACTCTCGCGGACAGGGGAGCTATGGCTACACCTTC. The J gene is TRBJ1-2, the V gene TRBV6-5, with 9 bases aligning to TRBD1. CDR1 and CDR2 from the germline V gene are MNHEY and SVGAGI. The CDR3 extends over 16 amino acids. The V gene end was trimmed by 0 bases and the J gene end by 4 bases; junction bases not matched to a gene: 6.

The genes are TRBV7-6 and TRBJ1-2, with TRBD1 identical over 9 bases. V shed 5 bases, J shed 6 bases, and the junction held 13 bases outside the gene matches. This CDR3 is 16 amino acids long. Germline lookup yields CDR1 SGHVS and CDR2 FNYEAQ. The CDR3 sequence: CASSLQPGQGSDGYTF. CDR3 nucleotides: TGTGCCAGCAGCCTCCAACCGGGACAGGGTAGTGATGGCTACACCTTC.

The chain has TRBV28 and TRBJ2-7, with 9 bases that match TRBD1. The junction had 6 bases not matched to a gene; V was cut back by 2 bases and J by 1 base. CDR1 and CDR2 (germline): MDHEN, SYDVKM. The CDR3 is made up of 16 amino acids. The DNA of the CDR3 is TGTGCCAGCAGTTTACCCCGGGACAGGGATTCCTACGAGCAGTACTTC. This encodes CASSLPRDRDSYEQYF. The full variable domain, its missing parts supplied by reference TRBV28 and TRBJ2-7, is DVKVTQSSRYLVKRTGEKVFLECVQDMDHENMFWYRQDPGLGLRLIYFSYDVKMKEKGDIPEGYSVSREKKERFSLILESASTNQTSMYLCASSLPRDRDSYEQYFGPGTRLTVT.

This clone has at least ten counts. The genes are TRBV11-3 and TRBJ2-7; D remains ambiguous. Germline values: CDR1 SGHNT, CDR2 YENEEA. The CDR3 length is 22 residues. V was pared by 0 bases and J by 3 bases, with 33 bases between. CDR3 residues: CASSLDNHLGLTLSAVVYEQYF. The DNA for the CDR3 is TGTGCCAGCAGCTTAGATAACCACCTAGGCTTAACTCTTTCTGCTGTGGTCTACGAGCAGTACTTC.

Only one count was recorded for this clone. V usage is TRBV3-1 (or the pseudogene TRBV3-2) and J usage is TRBJ2-3, with D perhaps matching TRBD2 (7 bases). Per the germline V gene, CDR1 is LGHDT and CDR2 is YNNKEL (reference sequence). CDR3 length equals 16 residues. V was pared by 4 bases and J by 1 base, with 15 bases between. CDR3 in DNA: TGTGCCAGCAGCCCCTTTGGGGGGGGGCGCACAGATACGCAGTATTTT. Translating gives CASSPFGGGRTDTQYF.

The V call is TRBV5-6, the J call TRBJ2-5; a weak D match, TRBD1 (5 bases). V was cut by 0 bases and J by 2 bases, with 8 bases left in between. The germline V gene encodes CDR1 SGHDT and CDR2 YYEEEE. This CDR3 comprises 14 residues. The CDR3 here is CASSLGGGQETQYF. The DNA of the CDR3 is TGTGCCAGCAGCTTGGGGGGCGGTCAAGAGACCCAGTACTTC.

The CDR3 protein is CAIKGAGSREQYF. CDR3 nucleotide sequence: TGTGCCATCAAGGGGGCAGGATCGCGCGAGCAGTACTTC. V is TRBV10-3 and J is TRBJ2-7; 7 nucleotides line up with TRBD1. The junction had 9 bases not matched to a gene; V was cut back by 7 bases and J by 6 bases. The CDR3 length is 13 residues. Germline CDR1 ENHRY, CDR2 SYGVKD.

The sample holds a few counts of this clone. This chain links TRBV5-1 with TRBJ2-7; tentatively, D is TRBD1 (6 bases). This CDR3 is built from 15 residues. V shed 4 bases and J shed 3 bases, with 17 bases lying between them. Germline V gene sequence: CDR1 SGHRS, CDR2 YFSETQ. The CDR3 DNA reads TGCGCCAGCAGCCCCGCGACAGGCTTCAACTACGAGCAGTACTTC. Encoded protein: CASSPATGFNYEQYF.

The rearrangement joins TRBV29-1 to TRBJ2-1; 14 bases map to TRBD2. The CDR3 totals 14 residues. Germline CDR1 SQVTM, CDR2 ANQGSEA. CDR3 DNA sequence: TGCAGTAGTCTTGGGACTAGCGGGGGCAATGAGCAGTTCTTC. The encoded protein is CSSLGTSGGNEQFF.

This rearrangement joins TRBV6-5 to TRBJ1-5; possible D gene TRBD1, 5 bases. This CDR3 contains 14 residues. CDR1 and CDR2 (germline): MNHEY, SVGAGI. V was pared by 5 bases and J by 3 bases, with 11 bases between. Written as DNA, the CDR3 is TGTGCCAGCAGTCGACAGTTGCCCAATCAGCCCCAGCATTTT. Encoded protein: CASSRQLPNQPQHF.

The rearrangement links TRBV10-3 to TRBJ1-4; possibly TRBD1 for D (5 bases). Germline V CDR1 and CDR2: ENHRY, SYGVKD. The CDR3 contains 13 residues. Between the trimmed V and J ends, which lost 3 bases and 8 bases, there was a span of 10 bases. CDR3 sequence: CAISDQGREKLFF. In DNA form, the CDR3 reads TGTGCCATCAGTGACCAGGGTAGGGAAAAACTGTTTTTT.

The V gene is TRBV6-6, the J gene TRBJ2-2; TRBD1 aligns across 7 bases. V trimming: 2 bases; J trimming: 7 bases; junction bases outside the gene matches: 1. This CDR3 is built from 13 residues. The germline CDR1 and CDR2 sequences are MNHNY and SVGAGI (reference sequence). As DNA, the CDR3 is TGTGCCAGCAGTTACAGGGGGCGCGGGGAGCTGTTTTTT. It specifies CASSYRGRGELFF.

The chain is built from TRBV7-3 and TRBJ2-7; perhaps TRBD1 as D (6 bases). This CDR3 is built from 14 residues. V shed 10 bases and J shed 2 bases, with 18 bases lying between them. Germline CDR1 SGHTA, CDR2 FQGTGA. The CDR3 is CATQTGQSPYEQYF. The CDR3 bases are TGTGCCACCCAAACGGGACAATCCCCCTACGAGCAGTACTTC.

The CDR3 loop is CASRTPGQTYGYTF. As DNA, the CDR3 is TGTGCCAGCAGAACCCCGGGACAGACCTATGGCTACACCTTC. The V and J genes are TRBV7-2 and TRBJ1-2; TRBD1 matches 7 bases. Germline CDR1 reads SGHTA; CDR2 reads FQGNSA. Trimming took 6 bases from V and 4 from J; bases not matched to a gene: 8. The CDR3 consists of 14 residues. Full variable domain (missing parts from reference TRBV7-2 and TRBJ1-2): GAGVSQSPSNKVTEKGKDVELRCDPISGHTALYWYRQSLGQGLEFLIYFQGNSAPDKSGLPSDRFSAERTGGSVSTLTIQRTQQEDSAVYLCASRTPGQTYGYTFGSGTRLTVV.

This clone was seen only a few times. The chain employs TRBV5-4 and TRBJ2-5; TRBD1 is a possible D gene (5 bases). V lost 4 bases and J lost 4, with 14 bases in between. The CDR3 runs 14 residues. CDR1 is SGHNT and CDR2 is YYREEE in the germline V gene (reference sequence). Here the CDR3 reads CASSHQGQTETQYF. The CDR3 DNA reads TGTGCCAGCAGCCATCAGGGCCAAACAGAGACCCAGTACTTC.

The chain links TRBV30 to TRBJ1-4; D uncertain. Deletions cut 3 bases from V and 8 bases from J, with 10 bases between. CDR3 length equals 12 residues. The germline V gene encodes CDR1 GTSNPN and CDR2 SVGIG (reference sequence). The CDR3 DNA reads as TGTGCCTGGAGCGAACTAAGAGAAAAACTGTTTTTT. Its translation is CAWSELREKLFF.

This rearrangement joins TRBV2 to TRBJ2-7; 7 positions agree with TRBD1. CDR3 length: 12 residues. With 6 bases clipped from V and 4 bases from J, the junction kept 3 bases outside the gene matches. Germline assignment: CDR1 SNHLY and CDR2 FYNNEI. The CDR3 spells CASRQGPYEQYF. The CDR3 DNA is TGTGCCAGCAGACAGGGGCCATACGAGCAGTACTTC.

The J gene is TRBJ1-5, the V gene TRBV6-6; 11 nucleotides agree with TRBD1. The V segment lost 6 bases and the J segment 8 bases; nucleotides outside the gene matches: 3. This CDR3 comprises 13 residues. Germline V gives CDR1 MNHNY, CDR2 SVGAGI (reference sequence). The CDR3 nucleotides are TGTGCCAGCAGAGGACAGGGGGCGAAGCCCCAGCATTTT. Amino acid sequence: CASRGQGAKPQHF.

By share of the sample, this clone is medium-sized. The CDR3 sequence: CASSLEVLPGIRTNEKLFF. Written as DNA, the CDR3 is TGTGCCAGCAGCTTAGAAGTGTTACCAGGGATACGAACTAATGAAAAACTGTTTTTT. This chain uses TRBV7-9 with TRBJ1-4; D is possibly TRBD1 (5 bases). Between the trimmed V and J ends, which lost 1 base and 1 base, there was a span of 19 bases. Germline CDR1 SEHNR, CDR2 FQNEAQ (reference sequence). This CDR3 is 19 amino acids long. The whole variable domain, filled in from reference TRBV7-9 and TRBJ1-4, reads DTGVSQNPRHKITKRGQNVTFRCDPISEHNRLYWYRQTLGQGPEFLTYFQNEAQLEKSRLLSDRFSAERPKGSFSTLEIQRTEQGDSAMYLCASSLEVLPGIRTNEKLFFGSGTQLSVL.

V usage is TRBV11-3 and J usage is TRBJ2-1, with 7 positions matching TRBD2. CDR1 is SGHNT and CDR2 is YENEEA in the germline V gene. Trimming at V came to 5 bases and at J to 6 bases, leaving 4 bases not matched to a gene. CDR3 size: 13 residues. The CDR3: CASSPGTINEQFF. The DNA for the CDR3 is TGTGCCAGCAGCCCCGGGACTATCAATGAGCAGTTCTTC.

The genes are TRBV28 and TRBJ2-7, with D perhaps matching TRBD1 (5 bases). The CDR3 sequence is 13 residues long. CDR1 MDHEN and CDR2 SYDVKM come from the germline V gene. Trimming pared 4 bases from V and 6 bases from J, leaving 13 bases between. CDR3: CASSSEQAAEQYF. In nucleotides, the CDR3 is TGTGCCAGCAGTTCGGAACAGGCCGCCGAGCAGTACTTC.